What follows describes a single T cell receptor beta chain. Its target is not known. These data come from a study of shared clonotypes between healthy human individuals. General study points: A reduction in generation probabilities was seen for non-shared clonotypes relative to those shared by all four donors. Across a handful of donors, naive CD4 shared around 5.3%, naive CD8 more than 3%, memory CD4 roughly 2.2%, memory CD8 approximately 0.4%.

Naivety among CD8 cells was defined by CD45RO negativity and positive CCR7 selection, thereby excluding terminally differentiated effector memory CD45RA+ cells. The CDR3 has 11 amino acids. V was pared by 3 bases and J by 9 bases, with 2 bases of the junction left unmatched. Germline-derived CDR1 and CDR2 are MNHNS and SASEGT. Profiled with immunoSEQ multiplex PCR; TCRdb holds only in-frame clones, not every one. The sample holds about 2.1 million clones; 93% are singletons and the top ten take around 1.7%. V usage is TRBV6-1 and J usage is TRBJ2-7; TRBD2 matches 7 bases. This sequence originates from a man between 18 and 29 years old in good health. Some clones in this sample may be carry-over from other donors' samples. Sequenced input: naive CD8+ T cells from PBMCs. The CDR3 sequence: CASSESGGQYF. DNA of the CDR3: TGTGCCAGCAGTGAGTCGGGGGGGCAGTACTTC.